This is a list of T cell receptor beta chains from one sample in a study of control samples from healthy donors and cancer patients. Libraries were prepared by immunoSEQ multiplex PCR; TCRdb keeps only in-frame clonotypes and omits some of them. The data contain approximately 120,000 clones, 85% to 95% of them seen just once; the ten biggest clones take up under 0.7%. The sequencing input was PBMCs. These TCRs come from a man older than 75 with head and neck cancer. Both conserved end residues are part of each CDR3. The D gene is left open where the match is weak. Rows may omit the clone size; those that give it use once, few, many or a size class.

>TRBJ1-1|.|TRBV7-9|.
TGTGCCAGCAGCGAGGGGCAGGGTCGGCAAGCTTTCTTT
CASSEGQGRQAFF
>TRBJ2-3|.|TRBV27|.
TGTGCCAGCAGTTTATGGCGGGGCACAGATACGCAGTATTTT
CASSLWRGTDTQYF
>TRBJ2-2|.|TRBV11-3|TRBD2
TGTGCCAGCAGCTCGCTAGCGGAAACCGGGGAGCTGTTTTTT
CASSSLAETGELFF
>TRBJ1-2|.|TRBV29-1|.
TGCAGCGTTGAAGAGGGGGGGCTCTATGGCTACACCTTC
CSVEEGGLYGYTF
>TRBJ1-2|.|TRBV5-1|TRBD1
TGCGCCAGCAGTTCCGGGACAGGGTTAATGTCCTACACCTTC
CASSSGTGLMSYTF
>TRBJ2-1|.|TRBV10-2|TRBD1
TGCGCCAGCAGTGCGAAGGGCAGGGGGTGGTACAATGAGCAGTTCTTC
CASSAKGRGWYNEQFF
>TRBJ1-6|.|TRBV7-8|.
TGTGCCAGCAGCTCCCAGTTTCAGGGGCCCAGCTCCTATAATTCACCCCTCCACTTT
CASSSQFQGPSSYNSPLHF
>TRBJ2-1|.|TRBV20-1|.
TGCAGTGCTATTGACGGATACAATGAGCAGTTCTTC
CSAIDGYNEQFF
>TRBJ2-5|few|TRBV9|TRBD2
TGTGCCAGCAGCAGAGCGGGAGTGGAGACCCAGTACTTC
CASSRAGVETQYF
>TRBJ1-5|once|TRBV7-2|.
TGTGCCAGCAGCTTAGCTAGGACATCCGATCAGCCCCAGCATTTT
CASSLARTSDQPQHF
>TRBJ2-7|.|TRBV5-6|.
TGTGCCAGCAGCTTGGCCGTAGGGGTTAAGCCTCACGAGCAGTACTTC
CASSLAVGVKPHEQYF
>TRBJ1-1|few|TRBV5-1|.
TGCGCCAGCAGCTTCCGTGGTGGGGGCTCCACTGAAGCTTTCTTT
CASSFRGGGSTEAFF
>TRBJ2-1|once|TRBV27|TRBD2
TGTGCCAGCAGTTTATTCGGACTAGCGGGAGATAGAAATGAGCAGTTCTTC
CASSLFGLAGDRNEQFF
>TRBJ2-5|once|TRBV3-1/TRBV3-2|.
TGTGCCAGCACCTTCTGGCGCTACCCCGAGACCCAGTACTTC
CASTFWRYPETQYF
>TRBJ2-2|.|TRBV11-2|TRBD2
TGTGCCAGCAGAAAGCCCGGGGGGGCCGGGGAGCTGTTTTTT
CASRKPGGAGELFF
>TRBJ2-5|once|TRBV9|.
TGTGCCAGCAGCGTAGCTGCAGACCAGAGGGGAGAGACCCAGTACTTC
CASSVAADQRGETQYF
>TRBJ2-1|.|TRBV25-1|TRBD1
TGTGCCAGCAGTGAATACCCCACGACAGGGAATGAGCAGTTCTTC
CASSEYPTTGNEQFF
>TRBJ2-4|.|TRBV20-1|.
TGCAGTGCTAGTACTGGGGACGTCGCCAAAAACATTCAGTACTTC
CSASTGDVAKNIQYF
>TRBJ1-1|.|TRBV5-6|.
TGTGCCAGCAGCTTGACAGGGATAAGGACTGAAGCTTTCTTT
CASSLTGIRTEAFF
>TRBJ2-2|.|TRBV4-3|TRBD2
TGCGCCAGCAGAGTGGGGGGGGTCGCCACCGGGGAGCTGTTTTTT
CASRVGGVATGELFF
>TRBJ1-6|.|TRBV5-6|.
TGTGCCAGCAGCTCCCGGGTGGGGTTGGGCTCCTATAATTCACCCCTCCACTTT
CASSSRVGLGSYNSPLHF
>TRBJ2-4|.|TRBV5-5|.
TGTGCCAGCGGACCAGACAGTGCCAAAAACATTCAGTACTTC
CASGPDSAKNIQYF
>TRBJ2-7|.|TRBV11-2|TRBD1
TGTGCCAGCAGCATCCCGGTGACAGGGCACCACGAGCAGTACTTC
CASSIPVTGHHEQYF
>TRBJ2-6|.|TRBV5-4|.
TGTGCCAGCAGAAAAACAGGGAGCTCTGGGGCCAACGTCCTGACTTTC
CASRKTGSSGANVLTF
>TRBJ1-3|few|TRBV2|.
TGTGCCAGCAGTACAACAGATTACTCTGGAAACACCATATATTTT
CASSTTDYSGNTIYF
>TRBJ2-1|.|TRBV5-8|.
TGTGCCAGCAGCTTGGACGGGAGCTCCTACAATGAGCAGTTCTTC
CASSLDGSSYNEQFF
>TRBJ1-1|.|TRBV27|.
TGTGCCAGCAGTCCCATGGAGGTCATGAACACTGAAGCTTTCTTT
CASSPMEVMNTEAFF
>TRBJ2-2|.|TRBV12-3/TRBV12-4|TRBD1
TGTGCCTCCGGGGACAGTAACACCGGGGAGCTGTTTTTT
CASGDSNTGELFF
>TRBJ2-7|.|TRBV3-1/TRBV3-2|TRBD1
TGTGCCAGCAGCCAAGGCCGGGACAGTTCCTACGAGCAGTACTTC
CASSQGRDSSYEQYF
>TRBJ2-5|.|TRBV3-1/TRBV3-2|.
TGTGCCAGCAGCCAGGAGAGGGCGGGGACCCAGTACTTC
CASSQERAGTQYF
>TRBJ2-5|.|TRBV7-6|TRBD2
TGTGCCAGCAGCTTAGCGGGTAGCGGGTATGAGACCCAGTACTTC
CASSLAGSGYETQYF
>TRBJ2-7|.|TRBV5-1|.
TGCGCCAGCAGCCTCACAGGGCCCTACGAGCAGTACTTC
CASSLTGPYEQYF
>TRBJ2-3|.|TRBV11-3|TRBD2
TGTGCCAGCAGCTTAGGACTAGCCGCAGATACGCAGTATTTT
CASSLGLAADTQYF
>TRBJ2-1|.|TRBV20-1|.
TGCAGTGCTAGGATGAATGAGCAGTTCTTC
CSARMNEQFF
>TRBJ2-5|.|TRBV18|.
TGTGCCAGCTCACAAAAACAGGGAGGGGAGACCCAGTACTTC
CASSQKQGGETQYF
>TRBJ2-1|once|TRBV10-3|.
TGTGCCATCAGTGAGACCGGGGGAAGGGGAAATGAGCAGTTCTTC
CAISETGGRGNEQFF
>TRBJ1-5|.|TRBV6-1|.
TGTGCCAGCAGTGACCGGCTCCAAAATCAGCCCCAGCATTTT
CASSDRLQNQPQHF
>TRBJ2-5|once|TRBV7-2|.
TGTGCCAGCAGCATCCCGGGCCACCAAGAGACCCAGTACTTC
CASSIPGHQETQYF
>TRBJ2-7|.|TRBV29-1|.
TGCAGCGTTGAAAGTCCAGCTTTGCTGTACTTC
CSVESPALLYF
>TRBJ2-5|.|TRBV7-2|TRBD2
TGTGCCAGCAGCTTATCTAGTGCGGGAGGACGGCAAGAGACCCAGTACTTC
CASSLSSAGGRQETQYF
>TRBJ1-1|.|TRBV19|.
TGTGCCAGTACGTCCCAGTTACGAGCTTTCTTT
CASTSQLRAFF
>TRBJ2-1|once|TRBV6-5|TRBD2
TGTGCCAGCAGCCACCTAGCGGGAGCTGCGAATGAGCAGTTCTTC
CASSHLAGAANEQFF
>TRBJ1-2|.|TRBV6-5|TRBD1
TGTGCCAGTACGGACAGGGGGCTCCTTGGTCACACCTTC
CASTDRGLLGHTF
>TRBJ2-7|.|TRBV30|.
TGTGCCAGTTACAGGGATAGGACCTACGAGCAGTACTTC
CASYRDRTYEQYF
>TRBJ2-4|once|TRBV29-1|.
TGCAGCGTTACGGGCGGCGGATTCAGGGCAGGCAAAAACATTCAGTACTTC
CSVTGGGFRAGKNIQYF
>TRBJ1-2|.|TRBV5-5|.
TGTGCCAGCAGCTCACCCGGTCGGGGAAACTATGGCTACACCTTC
CASSSPGRGNYGYTF
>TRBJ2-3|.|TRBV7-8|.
TGTGCCAGCAGCGTTAGAAGGAGTACCCGCACAGATACGCAGTATTTT
CASSVRRSTRTDTQYF
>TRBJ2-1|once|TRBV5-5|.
TGTGCCAGCAGCTTGGGGGCCAGGGGGGGGAGGTACAATGAGCAGTTCTTC
CASSLGARGGRYNEQFF
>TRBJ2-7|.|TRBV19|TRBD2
TGTGCCAGTAGTCCAGTAGCGGGGCTATCCTACGAGCAGTACTTC
CASSPVAGLSYEQYF
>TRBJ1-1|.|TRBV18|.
TGTGCCAGCTCCCCACTTACCCGAGGCACTGAAGCTTTCTTT
CASSPLTRGTEAFF
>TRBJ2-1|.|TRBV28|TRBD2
TGTGCCAGCAGTTCACCACAGCGGGAGGATGAGCAGTTCTTC
CASSSPQREDEQFF
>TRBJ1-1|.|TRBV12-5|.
TGTGCTAGTGGTTTCACGACACTTATGAACACTGAAGCTTTCTTT
CASGFTTLMNTEAFF
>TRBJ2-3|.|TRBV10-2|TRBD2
TGCGCCAGCAGTGAGAGCGGGGGGTCCGCGGGTACGCAGTATTTT
CASSESGGSAGTQYF
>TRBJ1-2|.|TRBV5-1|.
TGCGCCAGCAGTACGGACCGTAACTATGGCTACACCTTC
CASSTDRNYGYTF
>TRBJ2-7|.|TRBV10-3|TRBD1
TGTGCCATCAGTGGGCGGACAGGGGCCTCCTACGAGCAGTACTTC
CAISGRTGASYEQYF
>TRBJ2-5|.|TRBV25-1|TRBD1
TGTGCCAGCAGTGAAGGGGACAGGCCCGCTAAGACCCAGTACTTC
CASSEGDRPAKTQYF
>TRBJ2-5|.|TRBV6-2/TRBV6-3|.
TGTGCCAGCAGTTACCAAGGACTACCGGAGACCCAGTACTTC
CASSYQGLPETQYF
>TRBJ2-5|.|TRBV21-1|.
TGTGCCAGCAGCAAATCCCACAGGGAAGAGACCCAGTACTTC
CASSKSHREETQYF
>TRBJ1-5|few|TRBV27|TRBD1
TGTGCCAGCAGTTTATCAGGGGGCGGGCAGCCCCAGCATTTT
CASSLSGGGQPQHF